This T cell receptor (beta chain) was identified in a study of chemoradiotherapy in HPV16-positive cancers. This clone is a singleton in its sample. The junction and the germline gene differ at one end; a read error may be behind it. Germline V CDR1 and CDR2: SSHAT, FNYEAQ (reference sequence). The CDR3 contains 16 residues. Only in-frame clones appear in the TCRdb table, and some are missing; sequencing was by immunoSEQ multiplex PCR. Of 65,000 to 80,000 clones detected, about 90% appear once; the ten largest clones hold just over 4%. Material: blood, obtained from a patient who underwent chemoradiotherapy. This receptor was identified in a human donor with HPV-associated anogenital cancer. V is TRBV7-7 and J is TRBJ2-5, with 14 bases lining up with TRBD2. CDR3 nucleotides: TGTGCTAGCAGCCACAGCGGACTAGCGGGAGGAGAGACCCAGTACTTC. Translating it yields CASSHSGLAGGETQYF.